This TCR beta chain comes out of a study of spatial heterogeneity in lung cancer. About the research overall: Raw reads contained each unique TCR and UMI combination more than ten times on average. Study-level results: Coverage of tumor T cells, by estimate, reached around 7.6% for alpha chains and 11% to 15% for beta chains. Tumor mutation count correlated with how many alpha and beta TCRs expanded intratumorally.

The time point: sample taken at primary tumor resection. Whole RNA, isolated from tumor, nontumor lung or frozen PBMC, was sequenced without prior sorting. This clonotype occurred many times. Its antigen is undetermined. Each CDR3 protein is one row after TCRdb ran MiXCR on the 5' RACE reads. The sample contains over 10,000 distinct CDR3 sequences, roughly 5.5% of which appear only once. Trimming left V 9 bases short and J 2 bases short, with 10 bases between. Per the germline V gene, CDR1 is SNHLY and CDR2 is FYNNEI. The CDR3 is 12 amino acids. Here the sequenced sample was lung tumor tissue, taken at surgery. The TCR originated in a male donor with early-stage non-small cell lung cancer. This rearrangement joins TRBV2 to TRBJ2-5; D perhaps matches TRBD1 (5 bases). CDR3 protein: CASRTQQETQYF. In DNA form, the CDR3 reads TGTGCCAGTAGGACACAGCAAGAGACCCAGTACTTC.